This T cell receptor beta chain was obtained from a study of T cells in localized non-small cell lung cancer. The study's findings and limits: Longer overall survival associated with higher blood T cell density; shorter survival with higher adjacent-lung clonality. Across samples, adjacent lung featured a median roughly 56 of the top 100 tumor clones.

Profiled with immunoSEQ multiplex PCR; TCRdb holds only in-frame clones, not every one. Here the sample spans 18,000 or so clones, approximately 91% being singletons. CDR3 size: 15 residues. J was trimmed by 5 bases and V by 4 bases; bases with no gene match: 7. The germline gives CDR1 SGHDN, CDR2 FVKESK. With regard to this clone: The antigen remains undetermined.

V gene TRBV14 combines with J gene TRBJ2-3, with 9 bases matching TRBD1. This TCR came from a man aged 40-75 years with stage I lung adenocarcinoma. The sequenced sample was peripheral blood, obtained before any cancer treatment. In DNA form, the CDR3 reads TGTGCCAGCAGCCCCACAGGGGGCCTCTTAGATACGCAGTATTTT. As protein: CASSPTGGLLDTQYF.